One and the same sample provided the 5 T cell receptor beta chains below, sequenced in a study of blood T cells in healthy people across ages. With a J-beta primer mix and a sample-barcoded 5' primer, a second PCR ran 7 to 11 cycles. Each CDR3 protein is one row after TCRdb ran MiXCR on the 5' RACE reads. The profile shows nearly 1 million distinct CDR3 sequences, 45% to 60% of them singletons. Sequenced material: blood. The receptors stem from a woman aged 60-75 years in good health.

The gene calls are TRBV4-3 and TRBJ1-2, with unresolved D. This CDR3 is 14 amino acids long. V shed 0 bases and J shed 8 bases, with 13 bases lying between them. The germline gives CDR1 LGHNA, CDR2 YSLEER. The CDR3 sequence is CASSQDIAGGGYTF. The CDR3 DNA is TGCGCCAGCAGCCAAGACATTGCCGGTGGGGGCTACACCTTC.

Regarding this clonotype: One junction end does not reproduce the germline sequence, and a read error may be involved. CDR3 sequence: CTSSSRARGLHNEQFF. Here the CDR3 DNA reads TGTACCAGCAGCTCAAGGGCCCGAGGGTTACACAATGAGCAGTTCTTC. The J gene is TRBJ2-1, the V gene TRBV5-8, with a possible D match to TRBD2 (5 bases). Germline V CDR1 and CDR2: SGHTS, YDEGEE. CDR3 length equals 16 residues.

This chain links TRBV6-2 or TRBV6-3 with TRBJ2-7, with 10 bases lining up with TRBD2. This CDR3 region has 14 residues. CDR1 and CDR2 (germline): MNHEY, SVGEGT. The J segment lost 3 bases and the V segment lost 8 bases, leaving 7 bases of the junction unmatched. CDR3 in DNA: TGTGCCAGCTATGCTAGCGGGAGCGGCTACGAGCAGTACTTC. This gives the protein CASYASGSGYEQYF.

V gene TRBV6-1 combines with J gene TRBJ2-3, with TRBD2 identical over 10 bases. The V segment lost 0 bases and the J segment 4 bases; nucleotides outside the gene matches: 4. CDR1 is MNHNS and CDR2 is SASEGT in the germline V gene. The CDR3 is made up of 16 amino acids. CDR3 protein: CASSEALAGVSDTQYF. For the CDR3, the DNA is TGTGCCAGCAGTGAAGCGCTAGCGGGAGTCTCAGATACGCAGTATTTT.

The chain uses TRBV27 and TRBJ2-2; D perhaps matches TRBD2 (6 bases). The CDR3 has 15 residues. Germline V gene data show CDR1 as MNHEY and CDR2 as SMNVEV (reference sequence). The V and J ends lost 0 bases and 4 bases respectively, with 9 bases between them. DNA of the CDR3: TGTGCCAGCAGTTTATCGTTACTAGCCACCGGGGAGCTGTTTTTT. Translated, it gives CASSLSLLATGELFF.